This passage covers 20 T cell receptor beta chains from one sample sequenced in a study of cytomegalovirus exposure and HLA in healthy donors. PCR used 60 Vbeta primers and 13 Jbeta primers. The method was immunoSEQ multiplex PCR; TCRdb's version includes in-frame clones alone and lacks a portion of them. The top ten clones hold approximately 8.2% of a sample with about 82,000 clones, around 71% of them seen once. Sequenced: PBMCs. The receptor source for this set is a man aged 55 to 70 in good health and CMV-seronegative.

In DNA, the CDR3 is TGTGCCAGCAGCCACCTCGGACGGGGAAATCAGCCCCAGCATTTT. Encoded protein: CASSHLGRGNQPQHF. The chain employs TRBV16 and TRBJ1-5; no definite D call. Germline CDR1 reads KGHSY; CDR2 reads FQNENV. The V end was cut by 3 bases, the J end by 4 bases, with 13 bases between. The CDR3 covers 15 residues.

This chain connects TRBV28 to TRBJ2-1, with 10 bases aligning to TRBD2. Germline loops: CDR1 MDHEN, CDR2 SYDVKM. The CDR3 has 16 residues. After removal of 7 bases from V and 6 bases from J, the junction contained 12 bases not matched to a gene. The CDR3 loop is CASISPAGGSSNEQFF. CDR3 sequence (DNA): TGTGCCAGCATTTCGCCAGCGGGGGGGAGTTCCAATGAGCAGTTCTTC. Looking up the rest from reference TRBV28 and TRBJ2-1 gives the full variable domain: DVKVTQSSRYLVKRTGEKVFLECVQDMDHENMFWYRQDPGLGLRLIYFSYDVKMKEKGDIPEGYSVSREKKERFSLILESASTNQTSMYLCASISPAGGSSNEQFFGPGTRLTVL.

The rearrangement uses TRBV28 and TRBJ2-5; 11 nucleotides align to TRBD2. Trimming cost V 8 bases and J 2 bases; bases outside gene matches: 4. This CDR3 is built from 14 residues. Germline lookup yields CDR1 MDHEN and CDR2 SYDVKM. CDR3 DNA sequence: TGTGCCAGCTTGCTAGCGGGAGGTCAAGAGACCCAGTACTTC. Its protein product is CASLLAGGQETQYF.

This clone was observed a handful of times. The chain recombines TRBV28 with TRBJ2-1; TRBD2 matches at 9 bases. CDR3 length equals 12 residues. Germline V gene sequence: CDR1 MDHEN, CDR2 SYDVKM. With 3 bases clipped from V and 9 bases from J, the junction kept 0 bases outside the gene matches. CDR3 DNA: TGTGCCAGCAGTTTGGGACTAGCTGAGCAGTTCTTC. As protein: CASSLGLAEQFF.

This chain uses TRBV29-1 with TRBJ2-7, with 7 bases matching TRBD1. CDR3 length: 12 residues. V lost 6 bases and J lost 1; bases outside the gene matches: 3. Germline V CDR1 and CDR2: SQVTM, ANQGSEA. CDR3 sequence: CSVVGQSYEQYF. CDR3 coding DNA: TGCAGCGTCGTGGGACAGTCCTACGAGCAGTACTTC.

The gene calls are TRBV19 and TRBJ2-7; 12 bases are a match to TRBD2. The V segment lost 6 bases and the J segment 1 base; nucleotides outside the gene matches: 4. This CDR3 comprises 15 residues. Germline assignment: CDR1 LNHDA and CDR2 SQIVND (reference sequence). For the CDR3, the DNA is TGTGCCAGTAGGCGGACTAGCGGGGCTTCCTACGAGCAGTACTTC. Its translation: CASRRTSGASYEQYF.

The genes are TRBV4-1 and TRBJ2-2; 9 bases agree with TRBD1. This CDR3 contains 15 residues. V shed 2 bases and J 5 bases; nucleotides not matched to a gene: 3. Germline V lookup: CDR1 MGHRA, CDR2 YSYEKL. Written as DNA, the CDR3 is TGCGCCAGCAGCCAACGGACAGGGGAGACCGGGGAGCTGTTTTTT. Its translation: CASSQRTGETGELFF.

V is TRBV29-1 and J is TRBJ2-3, with 11 bases matching TRBD2. Trimming removed 5 bases from V and 6 bases from J; junction bases left unmatched: 4. CDR1 SQVTM and CDR2 ANQGSEA come from the germline V gene. The CDR3 has 13 residues. The CDR3 region has the DNA TGCAGCGTTACTAGCGGGAGCCCGGATACGCAGTATTTT. Translation gives CSVTSGSPDTQYF.

This clone is a singleton in its sample. The CDR3 is CASSYSTGGTEAFF. The CDR3 nucleotides are TGTGCCAGCAGTTACTCGACAGGTGGCACTGAAGCTTTCTTT. The gene calls are TRBV6-5 and TRBJ1-1, with a possible D match to TRBD1 (6 bases). CDR3 length: 14 residues. From germline, CDR1 is MNHEY and CDR2 SVGAGI. V was trimmed by 0 bases and J by 4 bases, leaving 9 bases between them.

V usage is TRBV6-5 and J usage is TRBJ2-7, with 7 nucleotides matching TRBD1. Germline CDR1 reads MNHEY; CDR2 reads SVGAGI. The CDR3 consists of 14 residues. The V and J ends lost 6 bases and 3 bases, in that order; junction bases with no gene match: 8. CDR3 DNA sequence: TGTGCCAGCAGAGAGGACAGGTCACGCTACGAGCAGTACTTC. Residues: CASREDRSRYEQYF.

This sequence joins TRBV29-1 and TRBJ2-5; TRBD2 is a possible D gene (5 bases). Germline V lookup: CDR1 SQVTM, CDR2 ANQGSEA. Trimming took 0 bases from V and 2 from J, leaving 10 bases between them. The CDR3 contains 14 residues. The CDR3 protein is CSVEESRTQETQYF. The CDR3 bases are TGCAGCGTTGAAGAGTCACGGACTCAAGAGACCCAGTACTTC.

This clone has a single count. The V gene is TRBV15, the J gene TRBJ2-1; 12 bases align to TRBD2. Losses at the gene ends were 0 bases for V and 6 bases for J; bases not matched to a gene: 3. From germline, CDR1 is LNHNV and CDR2 YYDKDF (reference sequence). CDR3 length equals 16 residues. The CDR3 here is CATSRDLAGGGNEQFF. The CDR3 DNA reads as TGTGCCACCAGCAGAGATCTAGCGGGAGGGGGCAATGAGCAGTTCTTC.

The chain links TRBV7-2 to TRBJ1-5; 7 bases are shared with TRBD1. Germline V gives CDR1 SGHTA, CDR2 FQGNSA. V gave up 1 base and J gave up 0 bases; unmatched junction bases: 0. CDR3 length: 15 residues. The CDR3 DNA is TGTGCCAGCAGCTTAGACAGGGGTAGCAATCAGCCCCAGCATTTT. Its translation is CASSLDRGSNQPQHF.

CDR3 region: CASSPRGQGGNTGELFF. Written as DNA, the CDR3 is TGTGCCAGCTCACCCCGGGGACAGGGTGGAAACACCGGGGAGCTGTTTTTT. V usage is TRBV18 and J usage is TRBJ2-2, with 9 bases that match TRBD1. V lost 3 bases to trimming and J lost 2 bases; unmatched junction nucleotides: 7. CDR1 and CDR2 from the germline V gene are KGHSH and LQKENI. There are 17 residues in the CDR3.

The chain has TRBV1 and TRBJ2-5; the table's D call of TRBD2 was not tested on the DNA. TRBV1 corresponds to a pseudogene. The CDR3 runs to 15 residues. This chain's CDR3 is CTSNVGLAGVETQYF. In nucleotides, the CDR3 is TGCACCAGCAACGTGGGACTAGCGGGGGTTGAGACCCAGTACTTC.

This clone was counted only a few times. This chain links TRBV11-2 with TRBJ2-7, with a possible D match to TRBD2 (6 bases). The V end lost 5 bases, the J end lost 0 bases, and 11 bases lay between the germline ends. Germline CDR1 reads SGHAT; CDR2 reads FQNNGV. This CDR3 comprises 14 residues. The CDR3 here is CASSISGYSYEQYF. In DNA form, the CDR3 reads TGTGCCAGCAGCATTAGCGGATACTCCTACGAGCAGTACTTC.

A note on this clone: The same CDR3 also results from other DNA sequences found in this sample. The V call is TRBV5-4, the J call TRBJ2-7; 9 bases are shared with TRBD1. V lost 5 bases to trimming and J lost 5 bases; unmatched junction nucleotides: 2. The CDR3 is 12 amino acids. Germline CDR1 SGHNT, CDR2 YYREEE (reference sequence). The CDR3 is CASSRDRDEQYF. CDR3 sequence (DNA): TGTGCCAGCAGTCGGGACAGGGACGAGCAGTACTTC. Variable domain in full (rest from reference TRBV5-4 and TRBJ2-7): ETGVTQSPTHLIKTRGQQVTLRCSSQSGHNTVSWYQQALGQGPQFIFQYYREEENGRGNFPPRFSGLQFPNYSSELNVNALELDDSALYLCASSRDRDEQYFGPGTRLTVT.

The chain is built from TRBV30 and TRBJ1-2; 10 bases align to TRBD1. Germline V gene data show CDR1 as GTSNPN and CDR2 as SVGIG (reference sequence). The V segment lost 0 bases and the J segment 8 bases; nucleotides outside the gene matches: 15. The CDR3 sequence is 17 residues long. The CDR3 DNA reads TGTGCCTGGAGTGTATACGGAATCGGGGACAGGGGCTGGGGCTACACCTTC. It translates to CAWSVYGIGDRGWGYTF.

The chain has TRBV4-1 and TRBJ2-7; perhaps TRBD2 as D (5 bases). Germline values: CDR1 MGHRA, CDR2 YSYEKL. With 0 bases removed from V and 7 bases from J, the gap between germline ends came to 16 bases. The CDR3 loop spans 15 amino acids. CDR3 residues: CASSQDNGGLREQYF. CDR3 DNA: TGCGCCAGCAGCCAAGATAACGGCGGGCTTCGGGAGCAGTACTTC.

This clone was counted only a few times. The chain recombines TRBV19 with TRBJ1-3, with TRBD1 matching over 8 bases. J gave up 0 bases and V 8 bases, and 6 bases lay outside the gene matches. The germline CDR1 and CDR2 sequences are LNHDA and SQIVND (reference sequence). This CDR3 is built from 15 residues. As DNA, the CDR3 is TGTGCCAGTGGGGGGACAGGCCTCTCTGGAAACACCATATATTTT. Translating it yields CASGGTGLSGNTIYF.